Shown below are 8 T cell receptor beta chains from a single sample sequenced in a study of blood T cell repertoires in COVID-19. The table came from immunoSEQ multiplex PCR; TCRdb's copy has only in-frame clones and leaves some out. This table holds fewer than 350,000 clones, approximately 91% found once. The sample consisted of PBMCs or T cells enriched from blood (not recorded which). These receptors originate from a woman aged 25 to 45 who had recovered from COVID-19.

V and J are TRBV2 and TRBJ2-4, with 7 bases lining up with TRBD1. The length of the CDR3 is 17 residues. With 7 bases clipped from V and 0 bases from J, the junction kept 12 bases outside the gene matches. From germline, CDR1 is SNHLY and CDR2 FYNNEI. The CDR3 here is CASTEQPQGVAKNIQYF. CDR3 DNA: TGTGCCAGCACCGAGCAGCCCCAGGGGGTAGCCAAAAACATTCAGTACTTC.

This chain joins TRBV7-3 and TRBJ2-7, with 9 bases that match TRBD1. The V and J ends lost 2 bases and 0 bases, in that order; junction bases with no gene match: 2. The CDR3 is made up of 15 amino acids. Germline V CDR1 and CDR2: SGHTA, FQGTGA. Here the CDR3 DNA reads TGTGCCAGCAGCTTAGGGACAGGGAGCTCCTACGAGCAGTACTTC. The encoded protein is CASSLGTGSSYEQYF.

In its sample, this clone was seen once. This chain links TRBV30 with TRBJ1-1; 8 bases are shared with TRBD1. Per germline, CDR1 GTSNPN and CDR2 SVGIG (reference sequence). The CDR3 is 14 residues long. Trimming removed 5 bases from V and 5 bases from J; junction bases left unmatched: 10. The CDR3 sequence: CAWGYLQGGTEAFF. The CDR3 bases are TGTGCCTGGGGCTATCTACAGGGGGGGACTGAAGCTTTCTTT.

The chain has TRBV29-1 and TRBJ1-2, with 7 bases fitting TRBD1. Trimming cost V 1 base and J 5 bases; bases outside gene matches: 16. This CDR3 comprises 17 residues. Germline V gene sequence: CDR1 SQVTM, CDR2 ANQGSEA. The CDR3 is CSVEGTGLRGGKYGYTF. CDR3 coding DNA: TGCAGCGTTGAAGGGACAGGCCTTCGAGGGGGGAAATATGGCTACACCTTC.

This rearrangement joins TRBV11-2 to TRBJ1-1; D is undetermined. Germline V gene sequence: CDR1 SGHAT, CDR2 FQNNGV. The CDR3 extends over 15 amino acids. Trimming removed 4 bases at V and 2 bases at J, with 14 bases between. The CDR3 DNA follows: TGTGCCAGCAGCTCACTCTACGGGGTTAACACTGAAGCTTTCTTT. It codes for CASSSLYGVNTEAFF.

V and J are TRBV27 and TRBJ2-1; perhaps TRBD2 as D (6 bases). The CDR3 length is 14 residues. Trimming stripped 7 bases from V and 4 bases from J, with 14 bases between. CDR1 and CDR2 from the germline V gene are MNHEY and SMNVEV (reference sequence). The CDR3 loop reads CASTWGDSYNEQFF. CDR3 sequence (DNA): TGTGCCAGCACCTGGGGGGACTCTTACAATGAGCAGTTCTTC.

The CDR3 is CASSLTGGSGTDTQYF. CDR3 in DNA: TGTGCCAGCAGCTTAACAGGGGGATCAGGCACAGATACGCAGTATTTT. The chain joins TRBV11-2 to TRBJ2-3; 8 bases agree with TRBD1. The CDR3 runs 16 residues. V lost 2 bases to trimming and J lost 1 base; unmatched junction nucleotides: 5. Germline V gene lookup returns CDR1 SGHAT and CDR2 FQNNGV. The variable domain in full, with the rest retrieved from reference TRBV11-2 and TRBJ2-3, is EAGVAQSPRYKIIEKRQSVAFWCNPISGHATLYWYQQILGQGPKLLIQFQNNGVVDDSQLPKDRFSAERLKGVDSTLKIQPAKLEDSAVYLCASSLTGGSGTDTQYFGPGTRLTVL.

CDR3 sequence (DNA): TGTGCCATCAGTTTAACAGGGGGTGTCGATTCACCCCTCCACTTT. Its protein product is CAISLTGGVDSPLHF. The genes are TRBV10-3 and TRBJ1-6, with 8 bases lining up with TRBD1. The ends lost 5 bases at V and 8 bases at J; junction bases unmatched: 8. CDR1 ENHRY and CDR2 SYGVKD come from the germline V gene. The CDR3 extends over 15 amino acids.